The T cell receptor (beta chain) under discussion was sequenced for a study of blood T cell repertoires in COVID-19. CDR3 length: 14 residues. Trimming cost V 2 bases and J 0 bases, with 6 bases left between them. In germline, CDR1 is MNHEY, CDR2 SMNVEV (reference sequence). Clones were read by immunoSEQ multiplex PCR, and TCRdb kept only the in-frame ones, dropping some. The data show approximately 170,000 clones, approximately 87% seen once. In this sample, this clone turned up a few times. The sequencing sample was made of PBMCs or T cells enriched from blood (not recorded which). V and J are TRBV27 and TRBJ2-3; D is possibly TRBD2 (6 bases). This TCR was sampled from a woman between 45 and 60 years old who had recovered from COVID-19. Written as DNA, the CDR3 is TGTGCCAGCAGTTTAGGGAGGAGCACAGATACGCAGTATTTT. Its translation: CASSLGRSTDTQYF.